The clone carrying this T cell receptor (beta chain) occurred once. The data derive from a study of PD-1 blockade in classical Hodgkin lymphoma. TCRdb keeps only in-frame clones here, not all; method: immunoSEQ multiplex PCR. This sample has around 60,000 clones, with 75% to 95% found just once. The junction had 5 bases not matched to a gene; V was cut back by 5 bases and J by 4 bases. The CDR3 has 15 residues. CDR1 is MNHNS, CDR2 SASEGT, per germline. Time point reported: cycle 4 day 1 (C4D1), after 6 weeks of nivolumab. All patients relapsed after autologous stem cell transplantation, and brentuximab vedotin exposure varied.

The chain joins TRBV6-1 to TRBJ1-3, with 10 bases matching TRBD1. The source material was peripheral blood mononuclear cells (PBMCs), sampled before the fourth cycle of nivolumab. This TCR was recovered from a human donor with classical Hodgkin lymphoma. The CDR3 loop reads CASSSGTGEGNTIYF. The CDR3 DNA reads TGTGCCAGCAGTTCCGGGACAGGGGAAGGAAACACCATATATTTT.